This T cell receptor beta chain was retrieved from a study of shared clonotypes between healthy human individuals. As concerns this clone: The antigen is not known.

Study-wide results and limits: Unshared clonotypes carried lower generation probabilities than those common to all four donors. Generally, estimated richness proved larger in naive subsets than it did in memory subsets.

Researchers divided each subset's genomic DNA evenly across several immunoSEQ plates. Clones were read by immunoSEQ multiplex PCR, and TCRdb kept only the in-frame ones, dropping some. Seen here are around 720,000 clones, around 73% observed once, and the top ten hold roughly 2%. This CDR3 contains 15 residues. J gave up 7 bases and V 6 bases, and 7 bases lay outside the gene matches. From germline, CDR1 is MNHEY and CDR2 SVGAGI. The rearrangement uses TRBV6-5 and TRBJ2-1; 12 bases match TRBD2. Source material: memory CD4+ T cells sorted from blood. Subset in this sample: CD45RA-negative fraction. This TCR was recovered from a woman aged 25 to 39 in good health. CDR3 amino acids: CASRALAGGRNEQFF. CDR3 DNA sequence: TGTGCCAGCAGGGCCCTAGCGGGAGGGAGGAATGAGCAGTTCTTC.